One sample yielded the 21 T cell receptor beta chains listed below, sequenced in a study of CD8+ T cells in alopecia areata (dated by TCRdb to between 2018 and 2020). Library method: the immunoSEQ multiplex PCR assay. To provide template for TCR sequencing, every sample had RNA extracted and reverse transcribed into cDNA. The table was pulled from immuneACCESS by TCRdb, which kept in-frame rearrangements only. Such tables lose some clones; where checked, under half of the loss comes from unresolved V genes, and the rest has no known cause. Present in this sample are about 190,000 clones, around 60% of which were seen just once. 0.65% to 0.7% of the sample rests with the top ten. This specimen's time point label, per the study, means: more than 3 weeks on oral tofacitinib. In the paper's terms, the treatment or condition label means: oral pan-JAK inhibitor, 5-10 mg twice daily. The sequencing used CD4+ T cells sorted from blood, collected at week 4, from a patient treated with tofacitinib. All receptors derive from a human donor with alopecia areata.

CDR3 in DNA: TGCAGCGTTGTAGAGGATGGCTACACCTTC. It is translated as CSVVEDGYTF. This chain uses TRBV29-1 with TRBJ1-2; D is undetermined. Germline CDR1 and CDR2: SQVTM and ANQGSEA. V was shortened by 4 bases and J by 6 bases, with 6 bases between the two germline ends. There are 10 residues in the CDR3.

The CDR3 region is CASIVGNIQYF. The CDR3 nucleotides are TGTGCCAGCATAGTTGGGAACATTCAGTACTTC. V and J are TRBV2 and TRBJ2-4; the D is unclear. V was cut by 7 bases and J by 7 bases, with 8 bases left in between. This CDR3 region has 11 residues. CDR1 SNHLY and CDR2 FYNNEI come from the germline V gene.

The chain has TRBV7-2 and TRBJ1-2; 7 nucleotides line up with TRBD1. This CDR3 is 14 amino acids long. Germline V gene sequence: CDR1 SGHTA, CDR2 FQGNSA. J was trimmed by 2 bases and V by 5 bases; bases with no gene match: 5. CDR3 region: CASSPRTGNYGYTF. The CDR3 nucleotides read TGTGCCAGCAGCCCCCGGACAGGCAACTATGGCTACACCTTC.

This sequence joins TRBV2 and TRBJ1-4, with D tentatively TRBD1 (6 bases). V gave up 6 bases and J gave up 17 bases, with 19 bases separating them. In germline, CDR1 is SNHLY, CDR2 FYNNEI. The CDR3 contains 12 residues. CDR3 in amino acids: CASSRNGDRLFF. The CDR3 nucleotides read TGTGCCAGCAGCCGAAATGGTGACAGGCTATTTTTT. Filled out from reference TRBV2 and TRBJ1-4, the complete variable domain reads EPEVTQTPSHQVTQMGQEVILRCVPISNHLYFYWYRQILGQKVEFLVSFYNNEISEKSEIFDDQFSVERPDGSNFTLKIRSTKLEDSAMYFCASSRNGDRLFFGSGTQLSVL.

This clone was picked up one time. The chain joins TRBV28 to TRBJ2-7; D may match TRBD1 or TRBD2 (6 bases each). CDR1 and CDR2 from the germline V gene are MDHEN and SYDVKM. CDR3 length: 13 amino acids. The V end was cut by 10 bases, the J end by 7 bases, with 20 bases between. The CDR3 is CATLGGLLGEQYF. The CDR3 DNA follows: TGTGCCACCTTAGGGGGGCTCCTAGGGGAGCAGTACTTC.

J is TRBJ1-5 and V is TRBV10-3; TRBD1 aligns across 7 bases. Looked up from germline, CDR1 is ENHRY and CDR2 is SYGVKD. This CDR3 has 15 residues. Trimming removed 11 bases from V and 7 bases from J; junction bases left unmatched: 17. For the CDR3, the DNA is TGTGCCTCGAAGCCCACCGACAGGGTCAACCAGCCCCAGCATTTT. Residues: CASKPTDRVNQPQHF.

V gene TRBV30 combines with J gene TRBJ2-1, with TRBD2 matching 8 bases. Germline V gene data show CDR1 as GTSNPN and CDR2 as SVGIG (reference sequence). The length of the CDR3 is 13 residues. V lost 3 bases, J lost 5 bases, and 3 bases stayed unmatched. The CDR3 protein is CAWRSSGNNEQFF. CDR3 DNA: TGTGCCTGGAGGAGTAGCGGGAACAATGAGCAGTTCTTC.

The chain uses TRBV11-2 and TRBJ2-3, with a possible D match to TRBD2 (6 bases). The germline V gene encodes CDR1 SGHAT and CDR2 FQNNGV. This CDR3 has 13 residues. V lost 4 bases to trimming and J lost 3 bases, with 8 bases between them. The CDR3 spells CASSYGGTDTQYF. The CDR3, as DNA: TGTGCCAGCAGCTATGGGGGGACAGATACGCAGTATTTT. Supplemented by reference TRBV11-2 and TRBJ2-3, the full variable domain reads EAGVAQSPRYKIIEKRQSVAFWCNPISGHATLYWYQQILGQGPKLLIQFQNNGVVDDSQLPKDRFSAERLKGVDSTLKIQPAKLEDSAVYLCASSYGGTDTQYFGPGTRLTVL.

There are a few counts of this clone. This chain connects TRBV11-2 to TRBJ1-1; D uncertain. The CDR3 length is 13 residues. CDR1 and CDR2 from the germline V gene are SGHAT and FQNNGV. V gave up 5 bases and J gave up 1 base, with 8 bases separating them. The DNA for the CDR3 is TGTGCCAGCAGCATGACACGGAACACTGAAGCTTTCTTT. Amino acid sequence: CASSMTRNTEAFF.

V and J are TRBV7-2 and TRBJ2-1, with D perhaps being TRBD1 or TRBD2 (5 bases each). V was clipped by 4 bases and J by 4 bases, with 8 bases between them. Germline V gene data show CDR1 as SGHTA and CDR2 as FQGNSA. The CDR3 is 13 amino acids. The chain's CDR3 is CASSSGAYNEQFF. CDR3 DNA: TGTGCCAGCAGCTCCGGGGCATACAATGAGCAGTTCTTC.

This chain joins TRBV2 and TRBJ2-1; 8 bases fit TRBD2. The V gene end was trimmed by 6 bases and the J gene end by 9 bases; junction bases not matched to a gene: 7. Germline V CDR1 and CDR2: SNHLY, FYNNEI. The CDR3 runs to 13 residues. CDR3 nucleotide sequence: TGTGCCAGCAGGCGGGAGGTGGGGGGTGAGCAGTTCTTC. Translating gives CASRREVGGEQFF. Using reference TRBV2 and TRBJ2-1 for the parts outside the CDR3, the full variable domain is EPEVTQTPSHQVTQMGQEVILRCVPISNHLYFYWYRQILGQKVEFLVSFYNNEISEKSEIFDDQFSVERPDGSNFTLKIRSTKLEDSAMYFCASRREVGGEQFFGPGTRLTVL.

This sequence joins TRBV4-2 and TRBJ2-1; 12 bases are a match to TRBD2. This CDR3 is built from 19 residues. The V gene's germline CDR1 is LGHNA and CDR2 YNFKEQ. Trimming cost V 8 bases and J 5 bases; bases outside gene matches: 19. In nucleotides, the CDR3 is TGTGCCAGCTCCCCCCCGAACAGGCTAGCGGGAGGGTCCCACAATGAGCAGTTCTTC. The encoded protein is CASSPPNRLAGGSHNEQFF.

CDR3 region: CASSQDSYGLAGTSTDTQYF. DNA for the CDR3: TGCGCCAGCAGCCAAGATTCATATGGACTAGCGGGAACTAGCACAGATACGCAGTATTTT. The chain recombines TRBV4-3 with TRBJ2-3; TRBD2 matches at 12 bases. The V segment lost 0 bases and the J segment 0 bases; nucleotides outside the gene matches: 10. There are 20 residues in the CDR3. Germline CDR1 is LGHNA and CDR2 is YSLEER.

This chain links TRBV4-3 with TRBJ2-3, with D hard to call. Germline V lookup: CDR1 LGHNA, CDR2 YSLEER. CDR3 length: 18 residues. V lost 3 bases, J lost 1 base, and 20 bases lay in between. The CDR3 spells CASSHSGRTPVGTDTQYF. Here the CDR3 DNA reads TGCGCCAGCAGCCACTCCGGACGGACCCCCGTTGGCACAGATACGCAGTATTTT.

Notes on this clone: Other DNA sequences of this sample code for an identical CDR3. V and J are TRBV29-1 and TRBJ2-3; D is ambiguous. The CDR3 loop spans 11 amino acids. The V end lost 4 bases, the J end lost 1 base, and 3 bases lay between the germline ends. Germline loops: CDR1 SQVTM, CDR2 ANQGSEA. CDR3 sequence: CSVAGTDTQYF. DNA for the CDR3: TGCAGCGTTGCGGGCACAGATACGCAGTATTTT.

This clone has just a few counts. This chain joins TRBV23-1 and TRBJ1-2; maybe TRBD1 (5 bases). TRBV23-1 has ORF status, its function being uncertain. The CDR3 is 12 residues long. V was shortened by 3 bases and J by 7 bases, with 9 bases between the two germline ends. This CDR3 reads CASSHDSLGYTF. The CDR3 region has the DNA TGCGCCAGCAGTCACGACAGCCTTGGCTACACCTTC.

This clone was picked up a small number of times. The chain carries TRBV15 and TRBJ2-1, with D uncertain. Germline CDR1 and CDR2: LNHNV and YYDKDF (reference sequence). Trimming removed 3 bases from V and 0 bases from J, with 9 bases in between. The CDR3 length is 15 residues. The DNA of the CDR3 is TGTGCCACCAGCAGTAACAGACTCTCCTACAATGAGCAGTTCTTC. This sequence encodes CATSSNRLSYNEQFF.

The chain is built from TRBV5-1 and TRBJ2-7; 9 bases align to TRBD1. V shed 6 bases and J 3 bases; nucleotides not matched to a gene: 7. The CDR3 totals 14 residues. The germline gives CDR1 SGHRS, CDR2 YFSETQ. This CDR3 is CASTSRTGVYEQYF. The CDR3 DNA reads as TGCGCCAGCACCTCCCGGACAGGGGTCTACGAGCAGTACTTC.

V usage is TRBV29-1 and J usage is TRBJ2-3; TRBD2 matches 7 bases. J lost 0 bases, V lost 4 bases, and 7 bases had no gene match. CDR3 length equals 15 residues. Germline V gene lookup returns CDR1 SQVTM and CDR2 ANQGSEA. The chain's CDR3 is CSVGLSGVSTDTQYF. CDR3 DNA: TGCAGCGTTGGGCTCAGCGGGGTGAGCACAGATACGCAGTATTTT.

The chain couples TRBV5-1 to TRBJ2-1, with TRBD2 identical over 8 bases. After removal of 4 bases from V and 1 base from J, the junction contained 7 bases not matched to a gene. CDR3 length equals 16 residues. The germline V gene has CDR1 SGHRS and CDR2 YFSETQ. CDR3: CASSPGAGDSYNEQFF. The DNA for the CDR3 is TGCGCCAGCAGCCCCGGAGCGGGGGATTCCTACAATGAGCAGTTCTTC.

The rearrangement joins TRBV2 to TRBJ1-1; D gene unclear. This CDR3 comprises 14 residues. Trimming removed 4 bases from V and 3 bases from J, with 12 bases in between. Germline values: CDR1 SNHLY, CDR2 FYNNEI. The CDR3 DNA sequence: TGTGCCAGCAGTGTTCGGAACTTGGACACTGAAGCTTTCTTT. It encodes CASSVRNLDTEAFF.